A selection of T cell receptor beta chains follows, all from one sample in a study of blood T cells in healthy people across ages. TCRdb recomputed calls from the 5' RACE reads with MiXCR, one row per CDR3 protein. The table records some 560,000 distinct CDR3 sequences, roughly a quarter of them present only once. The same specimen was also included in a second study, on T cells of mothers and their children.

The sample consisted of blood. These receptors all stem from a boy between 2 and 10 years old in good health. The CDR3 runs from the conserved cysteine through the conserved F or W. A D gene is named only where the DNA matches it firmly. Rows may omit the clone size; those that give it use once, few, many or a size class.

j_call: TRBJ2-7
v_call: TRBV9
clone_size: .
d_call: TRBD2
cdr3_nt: TGTGCCAGCAGCCCTAGGCCGGGGGGACTCTACGAGCAGTACTTC
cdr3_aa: CASSPRPGGLYEQYF

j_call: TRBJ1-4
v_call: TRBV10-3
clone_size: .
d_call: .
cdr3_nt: TGTGCCATCAGTGACCCGGCTAATGAAAAACTGTTTTTT
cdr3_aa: CAISDPANEKLFF

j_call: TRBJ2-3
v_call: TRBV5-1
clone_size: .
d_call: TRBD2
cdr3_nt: TGCGCCAGCAGCTCCCAGGCTGGGACTAGCGGGGGCGCAGATACGCAGTATTTT
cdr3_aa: CASSSQAGTSGGADTQYF

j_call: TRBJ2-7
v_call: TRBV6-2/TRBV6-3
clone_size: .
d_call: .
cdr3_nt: TGTGCCAGCAGTTACTTGAGCGGCGGTACCTACTACGAGCAGTACTTC
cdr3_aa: CASSYLSGGTYYEQYF

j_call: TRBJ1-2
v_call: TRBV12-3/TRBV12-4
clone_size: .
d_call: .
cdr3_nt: TGTGCCAGCAGTTTCCAGGGAAGTAATGGCTACACCTTC
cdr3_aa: CASSFQGSNGYTF

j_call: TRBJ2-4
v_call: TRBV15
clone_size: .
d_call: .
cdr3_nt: TGTGCCACCAGCCCTTTCAAGAGAGAAAACATTCAGTACTTC
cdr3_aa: CATSPFKRENIQYF

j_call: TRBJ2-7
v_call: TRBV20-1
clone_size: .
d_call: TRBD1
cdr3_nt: TGCAGTGCTGGCCTCCGGGACAGGGAGTCCTACGAGCAGTACTTC
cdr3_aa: CSAGLRDRESYEQYF

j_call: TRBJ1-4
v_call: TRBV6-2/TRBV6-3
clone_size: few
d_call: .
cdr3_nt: TGTGCCAGCAGTTTCTCCGACCCGAATGAAAAACTGTTTTTT
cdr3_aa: CASSFSDPNEKLFF

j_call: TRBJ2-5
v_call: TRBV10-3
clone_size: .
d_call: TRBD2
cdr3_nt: TGTGCCATCAGTGAGTCTCTAGCGGGGGAACAAGAGACCCAGTACTTC
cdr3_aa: CAISESLAGEQETQYF

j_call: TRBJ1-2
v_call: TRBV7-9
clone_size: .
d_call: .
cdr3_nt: TGTGCCAGCAGCCGAGGACAGAGCTACACCTTC
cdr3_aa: CASSRGQSYTF

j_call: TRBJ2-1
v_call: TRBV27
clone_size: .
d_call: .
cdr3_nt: TGTGCCAGCAGTTACCAACTTAGGAGCTCCTACAATGAGCAGTTCTTC
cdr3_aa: CASSYQLRSSYNEQFF